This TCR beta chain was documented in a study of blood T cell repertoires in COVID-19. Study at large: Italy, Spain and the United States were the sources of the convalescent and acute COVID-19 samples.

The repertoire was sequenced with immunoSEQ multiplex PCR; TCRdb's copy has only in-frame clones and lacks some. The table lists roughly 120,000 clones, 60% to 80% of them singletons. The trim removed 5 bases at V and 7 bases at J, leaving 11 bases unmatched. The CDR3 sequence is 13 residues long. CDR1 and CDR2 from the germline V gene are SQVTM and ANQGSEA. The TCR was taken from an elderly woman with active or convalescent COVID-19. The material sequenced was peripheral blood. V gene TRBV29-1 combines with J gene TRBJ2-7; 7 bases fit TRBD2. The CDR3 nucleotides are TGCAGCGTTTTTTCATACAGGCGGGGGGAGCAGTACTTC. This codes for CSVFSYRRGEQYF.